Presented here are 18 T cell receptor beta chains from one specimen sequenced in a study of human T cells and chemical hapten exposure. TCRdb ran MiXCR on the RACE reads and lists one entry per CDR3 protein. The sample has roughly 380,000 distinct CDR3 sequences, 4.8% seen once. Time point here: patch test 1, 2 weeks after DPC sensitization. Treatment indicated: therapeutic diphenylcyclopropenone sensitization with weekly scalp DPC. The specimen comprised whole blood, sampled in connection with sensitization to the hapten diphenylcyclopropenone (DPC). Every receptor here comes from a woman between 45 and 60 years old with alopecia areata. Some clones in this sample may be carry-over from other donors' samples.

In DNA, the CDR3 is TGTGCCAGCAGTTACTTTCCCGTCGGGACAGGGGCCGGGGAGCTGTTTTTT. This gives the protein CASSYFPVGTGAGELFF. The rearrangement uses TRBV6-5 and TRBJ2-2; 10 bases line up with TRBD1. Trimming removed 1 base from V and 6 bases from J; junction bases left unmatched: 8. Germline CDR1 and CDR2: MNHEY and SVGAGI. The CDR3 covers 17 residues.

There are many counts of this clonotype. The chain couples TRBV18 to TRBJ1-5, with 8 positions matching TRBD1. V dropped 6 bases and J dropped 4; count of bases not matched to a gene: 8. The CDR3 length is 15 residues. Germline-derived CDR1 and CDR2 are KGHSH and LQKENI. In nucleotides, the CDR3 is TGTGCCAGCTCTGACGGACAGGGACGAAATCAGCCCCAGCATTTT. This translates into CASSDGQGRNQPQHF.

This clonotype was observed a few times. This sequence joins TRBV4-2 and TRBJ1-2, with TRBD1 matching 8 bases. The CDR3 spans 14 residues. Germline V gene lookup returns CDR1 LGHNA and CDR2 YNFKEQ. V lost 1 base, J lost 6 bases, and 4 bases stayed unmatched. The CDR3 bases are TGTGCCAGCAGCCAAGGCGCAGGGGGCGATGGCTACACCTTC. It encodes CASSQGAGGDGYTF.

This clonotype was counted ten times or more. The V call is TRBV2, the J call TRBJ2-3; possibly TRBD2 for D (5 bases). Trimming removed 8 bases from V and 0 bases from J, with 12 bases in between. Germline V gene data show CDR1 as SNHLY and CDR2 as FYNNEI. The CDR3 contains 14 residues. CDR3 sequence: CASRGLRSTDTQYF. The CDR3 coding sequence is TGTGCCAGCCGAGGACTGCGGAGCACAGATACGCAGTATTTT.

DNA of the CDR3: TGTGCCAGCAGCCAAGTCAGGGAGACCCAGTACTTC. Its translation is CASSQVRETQYF. The chain couples TRBV3-1 to TRBJ2-5; D is unresolved. Germline V lookup: CDR1 LGHDT, CDR2 YNNKEL (reference sequence). CDR3 size: 12 residues. V was shortened by 1 base and J by 5 bases, with 5 bases between the two germline ends.

The chain has TRBV5-6 and TRBJ2-1; D gene uncertain. Trimming left V 2 bases short and J 6 bases short, with 9 bases between. In germline, CDR1 is SGHDT, CDR2 YYEEEE. CDR3 size: 13 residues. CDR3 nucleotides: TGTGCCAGCAGCTTTGAAGCTTTCAATGAGCAGTTCTTC. This translates into CASSFEAFNEQFF.

This clonotype was picked up a small number of times. The V call is TRBV4-1, the J call TRBJ2-1; 9 bases agree with TRBD1. Germline trimming cut 1 base from V and 5 bases from J; bases unmatched to any gene: 3. The V gene's germline CDR1 is MGHRA and CDR2 YSYEKL. CDR3 length: 15 residues. CDR3 coding DNA: TGCGCCAGCAGCCAAGTTGGGACAGGGAACAATGAGCAGTTCTTC. This sequence encodes CASSQVGTGNNEQFF.

The V and J genes are TRBV7-2 and TRBJ2-3; 12 bases fit TRBD2. The CDR3 extends over 14 amino acids. Trimming at V came to 8 bases and at J to 4 bases, leaving 4 bases not matched to a gene. The V gene's germline CDR1 is SGHTA and CDR2 FQGNSA. The CDR3 coding sequence is TGTGCCAGCCTACTAGCGGGGGGTTCAGATACGCAGTATTTT. This gives the protein CASLLAGGSDTQYF.

The table lists this clonotype with many counts. The V call is TRBV29-1, the J call TRBJ2-5, with D uncertain. The CDR3 has 12 amino acids. The germline V and J ends were trimmed by 8 bases and 5 bases, with 15 bases remaining between them. Per germline, CDR1 SQVTM and CDR2 ANQGSEA. Written as DNA, the CDR3 is TGCAGCTCCTTCCACGGTGGGGAGACCCAGTACTTC. This gives the protein CSSFHGGETQYF.

This clonotype was detected many times. J is TRBJ2-1 and V is TRBV20-1, with D possibly being TRBD1 (6 bases). The V end was cut by 5 bases, the J end by 5 bases, with 13 bases between. CDR3 length equals 13 residues. Germline CDR1 DFQATT, CDR2 SNEGSKA (reference sequence). CDR3 bases: TGCAGTGCTGACTCAGGGGCTGACAATGAGCAGTTCTTC. This codes for CSADSGADNEQFF.

The chain combines TRBV28 with TRBJ2-7; 7 positions match TRBD2. Germline lookup yields CDR1 MDHEN and CDR2 SYDVKM. CDR3 length: 11 amino acids. The junction had 4 bases not matched to a gene; V was cut back by 7 bases and J by 7 bases. DNA for the CDR3: TGTGCCAGCACCTTGGGAGGGGAGCAGTACTTC. It yields the protein CASTLGGEQYF.

V and J are TRBV29-1 and TRBJ2-3; TRBD2 agrees at 12 bases. Germline CDR1 SQVTM, CDR2 ANQGSEA. This CDR3 is 14 amino acids long. The junction had 7 bases not matched to a gene; V was cut back by 6 bases and J by 6 bases. The CDR3 region has the DNA TGCAGCGTCCCTAGCGGGGGGGCCTGGGATACGCAGTATTTT. Translation: CSVPSGGAWDTQYF.

There are a few counts of this clonotype. The chain is built from TRBV29-1 and TRBJ2-7, with 9 bases that match TRBD1. V shed 0 bases and J 2 bases; nucleotides not matched to a gene: 2. CDR3 size: 14 residues. Germline values: CDR1 SQVTM, CDR2 ANQGSEA. This chain's CDR3 is CSVEDRDRAYEQYF. CDR3 DNA sequence: TGCAGCGTTGAAGATCGGGACAGGGCCTACGAGCAGTACTTC.

This clonotype was recorded many times. The chain couples TRBV20-1 to TRBJ2-3, with 8 bases aligning to TRBD2. V was pared by 3 bases and J by 2 bases, with 10 bases of the junction left unmatched. CDR1 is DFQATT and CDR2 is SNEGSKA in the germline V gene (reference sequence). The CDR3 is 16 amino acids. CDR3 sequence (DNA): TGCAGTGCTAGCCGGTCGAGCGGGGGATCCACAGATACGCAGTATTTT. Residues: CSASRSSGGSTDTQYF.

At least ten counts were recorded for this clonotype. The genes are TRBV7-9 and TRBJ2-3; weak D call: TRBD2 (6 bases). Germline V gene sequence: CDR1 SEHNR, CDR2 FQNEAQ (reference sequence). Trimming shortened V by 4 bases and J by 5 bases, and 16 bases separated the two germline ends. CDR3 size: 15 residues. The CDR3 loop reads CASSSPLSGGDTQYF. CDR3 in DNA: TGTGCCAGCAGCTCCCCTCTCTCCGGGGGAGATACGCAGTATTTT.

This clonotype was counted between two and nine times. The V gene is TRBV3-1, the J gene TRBJ1-1, with TRBD1 matching 7 bases. J gave up 6 bases and V 0 bases, and 1 base lay outside the gene matches. Germline assignment: CDR1 LGHDT and CDR2 YNNKEL (reference sequence). The CDR3 is 13 amino acids. CDR3 nucleotide sequence: TGTGCCAGCAGCCAAGAGGGACAGCCTGAAGCTTTCTTT. This sequence encodes CASSQEGQPEAFF.

This clonotype was seen at least ten times. V gene TRBV20-1 combines with J gene TRBJ2-2, with unresolved D. The CDR3 covers 13 residues. Germline-derived CDR1 and CDR2 are DFQATT and SNEGSKA (reference sequence). Trimming shortened V by 5 bases and J by 2 bases, and 9 bases separated the two germline ends. CDR3 sequence: CSAFWVNTGELFF. For the CDR3, the DNA is TGCAGTGCTTTCTGGGTAAACACCGGGGAGCTGTTTTTT.

The rearrangement uses TRBV4-3 and TRBJ1-1, with a weak D call TRBD1 (6 bases). Germline V lookup: CDR1 LGHNA, CDR2 YSLEER. The CDR3 sequence is 16 residues long. The V end was cut by 2 bases, the J end by 5 bases, with 18 bases between. DNA for the CDR3: TGCGCCAGCAGCCAACCTACCTCTGGGGGCTGGACTGAAGCTTTCTTT. The encoded protein is CASSQPTSGGWTEAFF.